The 3 T cell receptor beta chains below come from one sample, sequenced in a study of CD8+CD57+ T cells in acquired aplastic anemia (dated by TCRdb to about 2018). The instrument given in TCRdb is Illumina HiSeq 2000. Profiling of TCR beta VDJ combinations and CDR3 sequences used genomic DNA as the template. The public reads were reprocessed in TCRdb via fastp at Q25 and MiXCR, keeping in-frame beta chains. Each CDR3 protein appears once, grouped with its most common genes and DNA. The sample contains 250,000 to 300,000 distinct CDR3 sequences, approximately 57% of them found a single time. The biggest ten clones account for roughly 8% of the sample. The sequencing input was sorted CD4+, CD8+, or CD8+CD57+ T cells (not recorded which) from PBMCs. These receptors were obtained from a human donor with severe aplastic anemia or a healthy control (not recorded which).

The chain carries TRBV20-1 and TRBJ2-3, with 11 bases lining up with TRBD2. There are 15 residues in the CDR3. Germline V gene lookup returns CDR1 DFQATT and CDR2 SNEGSKA (reference sequence). V lost 2 bases to trimming and J lost 5 bases; unmatched junction nucleotides: 6. CDR3 amino acids: CSARSLTSGEDTQYF. CDR3 DNA: TGCAGTGCTAGATCCCTGACTAGCGGGGAAGATACGCAGTATTTT.

This clonotype was found many times. The V and J genes are TRBV6-2 or TRBV6-3 and TRBJ1-2; TRBD1 matches at 10 bases. Per the germline V gene, CDR1 is MNHEY and CDR2 is SVGEGT. V lost 7 bases and J lost 5; bases outside the gene matches: 4. The CDR3 spans 13 residues. CDR3 nucleotides: TGTGCCAGCACAGACAGGGGGCTGTATGGCTACACCTTC. Its protein is CASTDRGLYGYTF.

The V call is TRBV19, the J call TRBJ2-1, with D tentatively TRBD2 (6 bases). From germline, CDR1 is LNHDA and CDR2 SQIVND (reference sequence). V gave up 5 bases and J gave up 4 bases, with 18 bases separating them. The CDR3 runs to 16 residues. The CDR3 protein is CASSALGSGSYNEQFF. CDR3 nucleotides: TGTGCCAGTAGTGCCCTGGGGAGCGGGTCTTACAATGAGCAGTTCTTC.